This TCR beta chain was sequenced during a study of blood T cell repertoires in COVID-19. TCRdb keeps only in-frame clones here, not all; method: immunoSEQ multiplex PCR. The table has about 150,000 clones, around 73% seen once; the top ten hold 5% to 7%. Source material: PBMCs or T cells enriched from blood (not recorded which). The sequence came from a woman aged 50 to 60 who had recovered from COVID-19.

In DNA form, the CDR3 reads TGTGCCAGCAGCGGGAACAGGGGGGGAAATATCGATTCACCCCTCCACTTT. Translated, it gives CASSGNRGGNIDSPLHF. The rearrangement joins TRBV9 to TRBJ1-6; 8 bases line up with TRBD1. The CDR3 is 17 residues long. The J segment lost 8 bases and the V segment lost 3 bases, leaving 13 bases of the junction unmatched. The germline gives CDR1 SGDLS, CDR2 YYNGEE.